This T cell receptor beta chain was documented in a study of T cell responses to AZD1222 COVID-19 vaccine. For the study at large: Pooling covered second doses at about 4 or about 12 weeks. General study points: Just a handful of AZD1222 recipients were seropositive at baseline. Reportedly, nearly half of unique spike TCRs recognized epitopes outside B.1.351/B.1.1.7 mutations. Dominant at 160-218 and 743-854, vaccine-associated CD4 TCRs also spanned spike.

There are many counts of this clone. Its antigen is undetermined. Profiled with immunoSEQ multiplex PCR; TCRdb holds only in-frame clones, not every one. Among more than 85,000 clones listed, 85% to 90% were seen once. CDR1 is MNHEY, CDR2 SVGEGT, per germline. The CDR3 totals 14 residues. Trimming took 4 bases from V and 4 from J; bases not matched to a gene: 1. Here the sequenced sample was peripheral blood, taken on day 0 of AZD1222 vaccination. This chain joins TRBV6-2 or TRBV6-3 and TRBJ1-5; 10 bases fit TRBD1. The origin of this receptor is an adult in good health. CDR3 amino acids: CASSWTGGNQPQHF. The CDR3 DNA reads as TGTGCCAGCAGTTGGACAGGGGGGAATCAGCCCCAGCATTTT.